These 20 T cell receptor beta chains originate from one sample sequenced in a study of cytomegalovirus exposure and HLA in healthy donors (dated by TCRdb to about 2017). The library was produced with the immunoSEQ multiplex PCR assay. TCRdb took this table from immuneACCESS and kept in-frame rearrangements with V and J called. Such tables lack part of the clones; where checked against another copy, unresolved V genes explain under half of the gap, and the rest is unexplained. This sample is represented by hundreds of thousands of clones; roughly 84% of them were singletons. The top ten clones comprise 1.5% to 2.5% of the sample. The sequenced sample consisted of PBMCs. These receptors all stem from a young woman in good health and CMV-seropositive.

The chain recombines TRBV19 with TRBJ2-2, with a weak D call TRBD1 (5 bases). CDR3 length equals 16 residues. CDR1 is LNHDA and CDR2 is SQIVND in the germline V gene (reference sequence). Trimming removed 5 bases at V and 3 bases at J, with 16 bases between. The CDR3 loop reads CASSFLQGSHTGELFF. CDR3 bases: TGTGCCAGTAGTTTCCTTCAGGGATCCCACACCGGGGAGCTGTTTTTT.

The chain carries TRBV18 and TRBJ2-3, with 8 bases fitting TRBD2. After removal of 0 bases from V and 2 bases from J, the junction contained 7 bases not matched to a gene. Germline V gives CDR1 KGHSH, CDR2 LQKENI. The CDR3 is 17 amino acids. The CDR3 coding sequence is TGTGCCAGCTCACCACCGTCAGCGGGGGCCCCCACAGATACGCAGTATTTT. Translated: CASSPPSAGAPTDTQYF.

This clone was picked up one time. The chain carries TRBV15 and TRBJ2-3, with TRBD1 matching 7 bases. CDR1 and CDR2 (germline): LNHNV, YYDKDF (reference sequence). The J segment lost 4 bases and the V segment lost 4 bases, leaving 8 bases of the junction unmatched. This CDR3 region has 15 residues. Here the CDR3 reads CATSNRDRVSDTQYF. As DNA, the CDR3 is TGTGCCACCAGCAACCGGGACAGAGTATCAGATACGCAGTATTTT.

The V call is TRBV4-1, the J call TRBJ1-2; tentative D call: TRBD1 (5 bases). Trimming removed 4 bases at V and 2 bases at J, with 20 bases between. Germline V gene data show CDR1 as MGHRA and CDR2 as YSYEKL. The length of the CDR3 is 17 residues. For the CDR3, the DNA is TGCGCCAGCAGCCTTACCGTAAATCAAGCAGGGAACTATGGCTACACCTTC. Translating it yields CASSLTVNQAGNYGYTF.

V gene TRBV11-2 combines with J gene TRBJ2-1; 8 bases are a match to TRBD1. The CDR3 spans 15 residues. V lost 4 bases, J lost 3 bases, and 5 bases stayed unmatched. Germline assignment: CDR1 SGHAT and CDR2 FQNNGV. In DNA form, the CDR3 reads TGTGCCAGCAGCTCAACCGGGACAGGCTACAATGAGCAGTTCTTC. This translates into CASSSTGTGYNEQFF.

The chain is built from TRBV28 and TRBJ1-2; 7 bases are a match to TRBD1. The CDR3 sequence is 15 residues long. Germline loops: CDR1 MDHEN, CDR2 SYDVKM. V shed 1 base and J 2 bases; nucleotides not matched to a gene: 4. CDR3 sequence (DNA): TGTGCCAGCAGTTTATCCCCGGGACAGAACTATGGCTACACCTTC. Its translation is CASSLSPGQNYGYTF.

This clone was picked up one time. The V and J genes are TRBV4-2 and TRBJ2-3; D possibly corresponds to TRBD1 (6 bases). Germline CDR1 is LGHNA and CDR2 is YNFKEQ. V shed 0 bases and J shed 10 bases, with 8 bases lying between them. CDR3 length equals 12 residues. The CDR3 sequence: CASSQDRGPQYF. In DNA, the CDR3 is TGTGCCAGCAGCCAAGACAGGGGTCCGCAGTATTTT.

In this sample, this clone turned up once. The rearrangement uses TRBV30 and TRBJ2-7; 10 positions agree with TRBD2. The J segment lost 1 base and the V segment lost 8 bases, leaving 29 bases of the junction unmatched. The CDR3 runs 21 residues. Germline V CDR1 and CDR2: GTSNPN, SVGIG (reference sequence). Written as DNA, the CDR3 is TGTGCCGGCCACTGGTCGTTCCTGGCTAGCGGGAGCGCCACTCCATCCTACGAGCAGTACTTC. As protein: CAGHWSFLASGSATPSYEQYF.

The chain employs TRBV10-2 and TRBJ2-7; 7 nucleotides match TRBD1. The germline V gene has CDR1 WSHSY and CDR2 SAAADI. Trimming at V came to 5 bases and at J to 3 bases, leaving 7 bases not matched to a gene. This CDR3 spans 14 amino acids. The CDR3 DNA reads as TGCGCCAGCAGTAGCGACAGGGAAATCTACGAGCAGTACTTC. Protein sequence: CASSSDREIYEQYF.

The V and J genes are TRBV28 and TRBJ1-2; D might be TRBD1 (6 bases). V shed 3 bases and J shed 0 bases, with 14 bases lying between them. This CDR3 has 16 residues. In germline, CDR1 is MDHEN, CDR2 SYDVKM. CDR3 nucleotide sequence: TGTGCCAGCAGTTTTTTGTGGACAGTGACTAACTATGGCTACACCTTC. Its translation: CASSFLWTVTNYGYTF.

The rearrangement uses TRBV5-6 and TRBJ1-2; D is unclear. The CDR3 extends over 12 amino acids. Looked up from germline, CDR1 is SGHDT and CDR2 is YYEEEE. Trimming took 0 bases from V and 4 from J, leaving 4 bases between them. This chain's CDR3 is CASSLEAYGYTF. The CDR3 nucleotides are TGTGCCAGCAGCTTGGAAGCCTATGGCTACACCTTC.

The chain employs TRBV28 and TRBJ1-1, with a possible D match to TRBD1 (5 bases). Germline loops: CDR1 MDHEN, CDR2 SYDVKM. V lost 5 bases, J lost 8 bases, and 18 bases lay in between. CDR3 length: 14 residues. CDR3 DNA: TGTGCCAGCAGTCCTCAGCGACAGTTAAACGAAGCTTTCTTT. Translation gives CASSPQRQLNEAFF.

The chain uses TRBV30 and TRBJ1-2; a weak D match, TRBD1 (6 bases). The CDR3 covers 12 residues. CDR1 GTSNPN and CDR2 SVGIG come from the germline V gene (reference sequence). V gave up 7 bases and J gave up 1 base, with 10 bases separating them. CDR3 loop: CALQQGNYGYTF. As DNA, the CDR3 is TGTGCCTTACAACAGGGTAACTATGGCTACACCTTC.

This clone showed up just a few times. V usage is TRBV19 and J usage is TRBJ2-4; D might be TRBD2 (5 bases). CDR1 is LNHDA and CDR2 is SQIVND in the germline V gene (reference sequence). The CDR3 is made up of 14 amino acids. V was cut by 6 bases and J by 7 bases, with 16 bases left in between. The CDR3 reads CASSAPDRGNIQYF. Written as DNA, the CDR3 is TGTGCCAGTAGCGCCCCAGACCGCGGGAACATTCAGTACTTC.

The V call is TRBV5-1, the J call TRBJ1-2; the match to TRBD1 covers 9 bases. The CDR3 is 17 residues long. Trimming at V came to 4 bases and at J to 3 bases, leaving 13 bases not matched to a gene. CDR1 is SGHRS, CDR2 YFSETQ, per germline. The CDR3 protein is CASSPDLGTGFDYGYTF. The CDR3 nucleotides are TGCGCCAGCAGCCCCGATCTTGGGACAGGGTTCGACTATGGCTACACCTTC.

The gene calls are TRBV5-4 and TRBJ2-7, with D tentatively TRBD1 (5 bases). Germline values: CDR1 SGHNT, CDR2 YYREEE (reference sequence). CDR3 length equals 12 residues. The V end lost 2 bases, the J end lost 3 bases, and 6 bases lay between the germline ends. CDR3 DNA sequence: TGTGCCAGCAGCTTTAGGGGCTACGAGCAGTACTTC. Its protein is CASSFRGYEQYF.

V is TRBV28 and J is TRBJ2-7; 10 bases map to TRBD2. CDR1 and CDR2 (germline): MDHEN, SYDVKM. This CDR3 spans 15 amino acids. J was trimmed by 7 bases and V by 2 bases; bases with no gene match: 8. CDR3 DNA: TGTGCCAGCAGTTTACCGCTAGCGGGAGTCTGGGAGCAGTACTTC. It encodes CASSLPLAGVWEQYF.

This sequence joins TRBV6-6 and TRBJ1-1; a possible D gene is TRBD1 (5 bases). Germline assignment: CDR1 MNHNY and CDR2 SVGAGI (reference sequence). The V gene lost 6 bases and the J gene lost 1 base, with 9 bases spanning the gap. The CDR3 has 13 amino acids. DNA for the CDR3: TGTGCCAGCAGATCAGACAGGAACACTGAAGCTTTCTTT. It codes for CASRSDRNTEAFF.

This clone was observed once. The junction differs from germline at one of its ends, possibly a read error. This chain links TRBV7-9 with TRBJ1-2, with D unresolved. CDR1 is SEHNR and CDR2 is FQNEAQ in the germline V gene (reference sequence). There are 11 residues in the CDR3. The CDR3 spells CASSSEGEEIF. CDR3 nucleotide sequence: TGTGCCAGCAGCTCCGAGGGTGAGGAGATCTTC.

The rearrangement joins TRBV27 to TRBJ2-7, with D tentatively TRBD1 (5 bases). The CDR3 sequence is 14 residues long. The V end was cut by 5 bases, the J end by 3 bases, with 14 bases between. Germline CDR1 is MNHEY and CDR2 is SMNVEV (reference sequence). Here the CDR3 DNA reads TGTGCCAGCAGTCCCCCTGACAGATACTACGAGCAGTACTTC. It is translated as CASSPPDRYYEQYF.